Reported below is one T cell receptor beta chain. Assay used: immunoSEQ multiplex PCR; TCRdb lists only in-frame clones, some missing. The table has fewer than 95,000 clones, 75% to 90% seen once. This specimen belongs to a study of T cell responses to AZD1222 COVID-19 vaccine. V dropped 0 bases and J dropped 2 bases, with 8 bases sitting between them. CDR1 is SGDLS, CDR2 YYNGEE, per germline. The CDR3 contains 14 residues. The sequencing used peripheral blood, collected 28 days after the second AZD1222 dose. The rearrangement joins TRBV9 to TRBJ1-2; D gene unclear. The TCR sequence derives from an adult who received the AZD1222 COVID-19 vaccine. The CDR3 DNA follows: TGTGCCAGCAGCGTAGACCAGCAAAACTATGGCTACACCTTC. Translated: CASSVDQQNYGYTF.